This entry is about one T cell receptor beta chain. What it binds is unknown. This CDR3 region has 15 residues. The V gene's germline CDR1 is SNHLY and CDR2 FYNNEI. Germline trimming cut 7 bases from V and 9 bases from J; bases unmatched to any gene: 15. These data come from a study of Ad26.COV2.S vaccination and SARS-CoV-2 variants. Study at large: Once or twice, 56 days apart, Ad26.COV2.S was delivered intramuscularly. Points from the study as a whole: Non-spike TCR breadth did not differ much between vaccine and placebo recipients.

The treatment here: some 20 received Ad26.COV2.S at low or high dose, single or two shots; 5 received placebo; per-sample allocation not given. Specimen acquisition occurred on day 63 following the initial vaccine or placebo injection. Sequencing was performed with immunoSEQ multiplex PCR; in TCRdb, only in-frame clones are kept and a portion is missing. The sample shows about 470,000 clones, around 90% of them seen only once. The sample here was peripheral blood, taken in a trial of Ad26.COV2.S vaccine versus placebo. This sequence originates from a person aged 18-65 years who received the Ad26.COV2.S COVID-19 vaccine or a placebo. The gene calls are TRBV2 and TRBJ2-1; TRBD2 aligns across 7 bases. CDR3 DNA: TGTGCCAGCAACCCCCGAAGCTCGGGGGGAGGTGAGCAGTTCTTC. This codes for CASNPRSSGGGEQFF. Together with reference TRBV2 and TRBJ2-1, the CDR3 gives the full variable domain: EPEVTQTPSHQVTQMGQEVILRCVPISNHLYFYWYRQILGQKVEFLVSFYNNEISEKSEIFDDQFSVERPDGSNFTLKIRSTKLEDSAMYFCASNPRSSGGGEQFFGPGTRLTVL.